This T cell receptor (beta chain) was profiled in a study of blood T cell repertoires in COVID-19. Study in general: The samples span acute and convalescent COVID-19 from the United States, Italy and Spain. PBMCs, B-cell-depleted T cells, or T cells provided the cDNA or gDNA that made up the material.

This clone was detected a few times. Original processing methods: Reference gene primer amplification yielded estimated nucleated cell counts. Method: immunoSEQ multiplex PCR; TCRdb's copy keeps in-frame clones and lacks some. That table is the source of V, J and clone size, and D and trimming were worked out from the DNA. The table lists about 250,000 clones, approximately 92% of them singletons, with around 4.6% in the top ten. This TCR came from a woman in her 40s who had recovered from COVID-19. The sequenced sample consisted of peripheral blood.

The CDR3 DNA sequence: TGTGCCAGCAGCTTACTCTATGAAAACACTGAAGCTTTCTTT. Protein: CASSLLYENTEAFF. The V gene is TRBV7-9, the J gene TRBJ1-1, with D unclear. The CDR3 consists of 14 residues. V lost 2 bases and J lost 2, with 9 bases in between. Germline CDR1 SEHNR, CDR2 FQNEAQ (reference sequence).